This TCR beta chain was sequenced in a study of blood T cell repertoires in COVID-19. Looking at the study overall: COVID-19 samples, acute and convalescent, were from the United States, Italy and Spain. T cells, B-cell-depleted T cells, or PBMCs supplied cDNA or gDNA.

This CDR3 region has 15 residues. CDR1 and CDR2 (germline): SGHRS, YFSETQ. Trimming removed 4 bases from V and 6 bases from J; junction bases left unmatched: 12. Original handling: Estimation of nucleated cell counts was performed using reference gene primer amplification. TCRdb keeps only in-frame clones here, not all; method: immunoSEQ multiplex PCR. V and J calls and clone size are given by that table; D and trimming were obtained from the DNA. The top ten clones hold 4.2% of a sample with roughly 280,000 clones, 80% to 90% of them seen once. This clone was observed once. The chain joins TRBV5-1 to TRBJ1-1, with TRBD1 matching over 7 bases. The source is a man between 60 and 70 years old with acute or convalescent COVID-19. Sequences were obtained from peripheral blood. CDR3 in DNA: TGCGCCAGCAGCCCCTATCCGACAGGGCGGGCTGAAGCTTTCTTT. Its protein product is CASSPYPTGRAEAFF.